These 3 T cell receptor beta chains were all obtained from the same sample, sequenced in a study of early T cells in non-severe SARS-CoV-2 infection. Each CDR3 protein is one row after TCRdb ran MiXCR on the 5' RACE reads. This repertoire shows approximately 64,000 distinct CDR3 sequences, roughly 21% found once; its top ten account for more than 15%. Sequences were derived from whole blood, sampled at baseline. The receptors come from an adult who was a healthcare worker with PCR-confirmed SARS-CoV-2 infection or an uninfected control (not recorded which).

V is TRBV20-1 and J is TRBJ2-7; TRBD2 matches at 8 bases. The CDR3 extends over 13 amino acids. V lost 5 bases, J lost 4 bases, and 7 bases stayed unmatched. Germline CDR1 is DFQATT and CDR2 is SNEGSKA (reference sequence). The CDR3 protein is CSAEPGLGYEQYF. The CDR3 nucleotides are TGCAGTGCTGAACCGGGACTAGGTTACGAGCAGTACTTC.

The chain joins TRBV11-2 to TRBJ2-1; D not resolved. CDR3 size: 15 residues. Trimming shortened V by 5 bases and J by 0 bases, and 11 bases separated the two germline ends. Per germline, CDR1 SGHAT and CDR2 FQNNGV. The DNA of the CDR3 is TGTGCCAGCAGCCGCGACCGAAGCTCCTACAATGAGCAGTTCTTC. Its translation: CASSRDRSSYNEQFF.

This clonotype was counted ten times or more. The rearrangement joins TRBV20-1 to TRBJ1-6; 10 nucleotides align to TRBD1. Trimming took 1 base from V and 4 from J; bases not matched to a gene: 4. This CDR3 is 16 amino acids long. Germline V gene sequence: CDR1 DFQATT, CDR2 SNEGSKA (reference sequence). The CDR3, as DNA: TGCAGTGCTAGAGCGACAGGGGGCGTTTATAATTCACCCCTCCACTTT. Residues: CSARATGGVYNSPLHF.